One sample yielded the 14 T cell receptor beta chains listed below, sequenced in a study of blood T cell repertoires in COVID-19. The data were produced by immunoSEQ multiplex PCR, yet TCRdb's version contains in-frame clones alone and is incomplete. The sample has roughly 130,000 clones, 90% seen once. The material sequenced was peripheral blood. These receptors all come from a man in his 60s with COVID-19, enrolled during active disease.

This sequence joins TRBV9 and TRBJ1-4; 7 positions match TRBD1. The CDR3 runs to 15 residues. Germline V lookup: CDR1 SGDLS, CDR2 YYNGEE. V lost 3 bases to trimming and J lost 8 bases; unmatched junction nucleotides: 10. The CDR3 nucleotides read TGTGCCAGCAGCGGGGTGACAGGGAAGGGGGAAAAACTGTTTTTT. Its translation: CASSGVTGKGEKLFF. The whole variable domain, remainder taken from reference TRBV9 and TRBJ1-4, is DSGVTQTPKHLITATGQRVTLRCSPRSGDLSVYWYQQSLDQGLQFLIQYYNGEERAKGNILERFSAQQFPDLHSELNLSSLELGDSALYFCASSGVTGKGEKLFFGSGTQLSVL.

The chain couples TRBV7-2 to TRBJ2-1; 8 bases align to TRBD1. The CDR3 extends over 13 amino acids. In germline, CDR1 is SGHTA, CDR2 FQGNSA. Germline trimming cut 5 bases from V and 7 bases from J; bases unmatched to any gene: 4. CDR3 protein: CASSRQGRNEQFF. The CDR3 bases are TGTGCCAGCAGCCGACAGGGGAGGAATGAGCAGTTCTTC.

The rearrangement joins TRBV6-6 to TRBJ2-7; 9 positions match TRBD2. This CDR3 is 16 amino acids long. Germline lookup yields CDR1 MNHNY and CDR2 SVGAGI (reference sequence). V was pared by 0 bases and J by 1 base, with 4 bases of the junction left unmatched. DNA of the CDR3: TGTGCCAGCAGTTACTCGGATCTAGCGGGGTCCTACGAGCAGTACTTC. Translated, it gives CASSYSDLAGSYEQYF.

The rearrangement uses TRBV6-5 and TRBJ2-1; 8 bases are shared with TRBD2. V lost 5 bases, J lost 6 bases, and 3 bases stayed unmatched. The CDR3 extends over 13 amino acids. The germline gives CDR1 MNHEY, CDR2 SVGAGI. Here the CDR3 reads CASSLAGPNEQFF. Here the CDR3 DNA reads TGTGCCAGCAGTCTAGCGGGCCCCAATGAGCAGTTCTTC.

The sample holds a few counts of this clone. The chain has TRBV30 and TRBJ1-6; 10 nucleotides line up with TRBD1. Germline lookup yields CDR1 GTSNPN and CDR2 SVGIG (reference sequence). V was clipped by 6 bases and J by 8 bases; unmatched bases: 13. The CDR3 is 16 amino acids. The DNA for the CDR3 is TGTGCCTGCATTCGTATGTCCGGGACAGGGGATTCACCCCTCCACTTT. Its translation is CACIRMSGTGDSPLHF.

This rearrangement joins TRBV5-1 to TRBJ2-7; 7 nucleotides align to TRBD2. J was trimmed by 6 bases and V by 2 bases; bases with no gene match: 5. The CDR3 is made up of 13 amino acids. Germline V gives CDR1 SGHRS, CDR2 YFSETQ. The CDR3 DNA reads TGCGCCAGCAGCTTAGAAGGGGAGGGCGAGCAGTACTTC. Translating gives CASSLEGEGEQYF.

The gene calls are TRBV4-3 and TRBJ1-2, with a weak D call TRBD1 (6 bases). The ends were cut back, 0 bases at V and 0 bases at J, with 14 bases in the middle. CDR1 is LGHNA and CDR2 is YSLEER in the germline V gene. This CDR3 comprises 17 residues. DNA for the CDR3: TGCGCCAGCAGCCAAGATCTTGATTGGACAGCTAACTATGGCTACACCTTC. It translates to CASSQDLDWTANYGYTF.

The chain combines TRBV27 with TRBJ2-7; tentatively, D is TRBD2 (5 bases). V was pared by 7 bases and J by 4 bases, with 20 bases between. In germline, CDR1 is MNHEY, CDR2 SMNVEV (reference sequence). CDR3 length: 15 residues. The CDR3 protein is CASKGRLGDLYEQYF. The CDR3 DNA sequence: TGTGCCAGCAAGGGCCGTCTCGGGGATTTATACGAGCAGTACTTC.

This clone has a single count. This CDR3 reads CASSYDRPSNQPQHF. As DNA, the CDR3 is TGTGCCAGCAGTTATGACAGGCCTAGCAATCAGCCCCAGCATTTT. This sequence joins TRBV6-5 and TRBJ1-5, with D possibly matching TRBD1 (6 bases). The CDR3 has 15 amino acids. V dropped 3 bases and J dropped 0 bases, with 9 bases sitting between them. From germline, CDR1 is MNHEY and CDR2 SVGAGI.

This clone occurred once. This rearrangement joins TRBV27 to TRBJ1-1; 7 bases map to TRBD1. The CDR3 contains 18 residues. CDR1 and CDR2 (germline): MNHEY, SMNVEV (reference sequence). V dropped 5 bases and J dropped 1; count of bases not matched to a gene: 16. In DNA, the CDR3 is TGTGCCAGCAGTCCTATTAGAACAGGGGATTTAAGGAACACTGAAGCTTTCTTT. Amino acids: CASSPIRTGDLRNTEAFF.

The chain joins TRBV18 to TRBJ2-7; 8 bases line up with TRBD1. This CDR3 is 14 amino acids long. Germline V gene lookup returns CDR1 KGHSH and CDR2 LQKENI. After removal of 6 bases from V and 0 bases from J, the junction contained 4 bases not matched to a gene. CDR3 DNA: TGTGCCAGCTCGCGGGACAGGAACTCCTACGAGCAGTACTTC. Translation: CASSRDRNSYEQYF.

The chain couples TRBV5-1 to TRBJ1-1; 7 nucleotides align to TRBD1. Trimming took 5 bases from V and 0 from J; bases not matched to a gene: 7. The germline V gene has CDR1 SGHRS and CDR2 YFSETQ. The CDR3 is 15 amino acids. The CDR3 reads CASRGQTTMNTEAFF. CDR3 DNA sequence: TGCGCCAGCAGGGGACAGACTACTATGAACACTGAAGCTTTCTTT.

The chain is built from TRBV11-2 and TRBJ1-1; D remains unclear. CDR3 length: 13 amino acids. The germline V and J ends were trimmed by 3 bases and 2 bases, with 7 bases remaining between them. Germline V gene lookup returns CDR1 SGHAT and CDR2 FQNNGV. The CDR3 bases are TGTGCCAGCAGCTTTACACAAAACACTGAAGCTTTCTTT. Protein: CASSFTQNTEAFF.

The gene calls are TRBV11-2 and TRBJ2-1; no reliable D call. CDR1 and CDR2 (germline): SGHAT, FQNNGV. The CDR3 spans 15 residues. V lost 5 bases to trimming and J lost 4 bases, with 15 bases between them. CDR3 residues: CASSVIQYGYNEQFF. The CDR3 DNA follows: TGTGCCAGCAGCGTAATTCAGTACGGGTACAATGAGCAGTTCTTC. The full variable domain, completed using reference TRBV11-2 and TRBJ2-1, is EAGVAQSPRYKIIEKRQSVAFWCNPISGHATLYWYQQILGQGPKLLIQFQNNGVVDDSQLPKDRFSAERLKGVDSTLKIQPAKLEDSAVYLCASSVIQYGYNEQFFGPGTRLTVL.